One and the same sample provided the 22 T cell receptor beta chains below, sequenced in a study of blood T cell repertoires in COVID-19. Data came from immunoSEQ multiplex PCR; TCRdb stores just in-frame clones and leaves some out. The sample has approximately 470,000 clones, about nine tenths seen once. The specimen sequenced was PBMCs or T cells enriched from blood (not recorded which). The receptors originated from a woman under 30 who had recovered from COVID-19.

This clone was recorded only once. V is TRBV7-9 and J is TRBJ1-2, with TRBD1 matching 8 bases. V dropped 5 bases and J dropped 2; count of bases not matched to a gene: 10. This CDR3 is built from 16 residues. The germline gives CDR1 SEHNR, CDR2 FQNEAQ (reference sequence). CDR3 sequence (DNA): TGTGCCAGCAGCCCGATTCGGACAGGGATGAACTATGGCTACACCTTC. Its translation: CASSPIRTGMNYGYTF.

This rearrangement joins TRBV11-2 to TRBJ2-1, with D perhaps matching TRBD2 (5 bases). Deletions cut 7 bases from V and 11 bases from J, with 15 bases between. This CDR3 has 12 residues. The germline V gene has CDR1 SGHAT and CDR2 FQNNGV. The chain's CDR3 is CASNLYEGKQFF. The CDR3 DNA follows: TGTGCCAGCAACCTATACGAGGGTAAGCAGTTCTTC.

J is TRBJ1-2 and V is TRBV6-5; D gene uncertain. V lost 5 bases, J lost 8 bases, and 21 bases lay in between. The CDR3 loop spans 15 amino acids. Germline lookup yields CDR1 MNHEY and CDR2 SVGAGI. For the CDR3, the DNA is TGTGCCAGCAGTACCTCCACAGTGACGCGCATCGGCTACACCTTC. This translates into CASSTSTVTRIGYTF.

The V and J genes are TRBV2 and TRBJ1-6, with TRBD1 matching 9 bases. CDR1 is SNHLY and CDR2 is FYNNEI in the germline V gene. Trimming cost V 4 bases and J 4 bases; bases outside gene matches: 17. CDR3 length: 20 amino acids. Here the CDR3 reads CASSATNRGRGPLYNSPLHF. Here the CDR3 DNA reads TGTGCCAGCAGTGCCACGAACAGGGGGCGCGGCCCCCTTTATAATTCACCCCTCCACTTT.

The rearrangement uses TRBV19 and TRBJ1-2, with a tentative D call TRBD1 (5 bases). Germline assignment: CDR1 LNHDA and CDR2 SQIVND (reference sequence). The CDR3 is made up of 12 amino acids. Trimming left V 3 bases short and J 10 bases short, with 12 bases between. CDR3 residues: CASSMWGFLYTF. CDR3 DNA: TGTGCCAGTAGTATGTGGGGCTTTCTCTACACCTTC.

The rearrangement uses TRBV3-1 (or the pseudogene TRBV3-2) and TRBJ1-1, with a tentative D call TRBD1 (5 bases). CDR1 is LGHDT, CDR2 YNNKEL, per germline (reference sequence). The V end lost 1 base, the J end lost 1 base, and 10 bases lay between the germline ends. This CDR3 has 15 amino acids. The CDR3 spells CASSQVPGGNTEAFF. In DNA, the CDR3 is TGTGCCAGCAGCCAAGTCCCCGGGGGGAACACTGAAGCTTTCTTT.

This clone has just one count. The same CDR3 arises from other DNA sequences in this sample as well. This chain connects TRBV19 to TRBJ1-1; 8 bases are shared with TRBD1. V dropped 5 bases and J dropped 2; count of bases not matched to a gene: 4. The CDR3 loop spans 14 amino acids. The germline CDR1 and CDR2 sequences are LNHDA and SQIVND (reference sequence). CDR3 sequence (DNA): TGTGCCAGTAGTGTCACAGGGGGAAACACTGAAGCTTTCTTT. Translation: CASSVTGGNTEAFF.

The chain employs TRBV2 and TRBJ1-2; D unresolved. V gave up 4 bases and J gave up 2 bases, with 8 bases separating them. This CDR3 is built from 13 residues. Germline V gene lookup returns CDR1 SNHLY and CDR2 FYNNEI. CDR3 sequence (DNA): TGTGCCAGCAGTGGAGGATGGAACTATGGCTACACCTTC. Translating it yields CASSGGWNYGYTF.

This chain links TRBV14 with TRBJ1-6, with D hard to call. With 1 base removed from V and 9 bases from J, the gap between germline ends came to 10 bases. The CDR3 has 14 residues. The V gene's germline CDR1 is SGHDN and CDR2 FVKESK. Written as DNA, the CDR3 is TGTGCCAGCAGCCAAGTTCCGGGAGTTTCACCCCTCCACTTT. This gives the protein CASSQVPGVSPLHF.

As to this clone: The same CDR3 arises from other DNA sequences in this sample as well. The J gene is TRBJ1-1, the V gene TRBV29-1; D may be TRBD1 (5 bases). The CDR3 runs to 13 residues. Germline CDR1 and CDR2: SQVTM and ANQGSEA. Trimming took 6 bases from V and 1 from J, leaving 12 bases between them. CDR3 coding DNA: TGCAGCGTGGCCGACAGAGAGAACACTGAAGCTTTCTTT. Translation gives CSVADRENTEAFF.

The J gene is TRBJ1-2, the V gene TRBV6-5; no clear D. Germline loops: CDR1 MNHEY, CDR2 SVGAGI. Trimming removed 6 bases at V and 7 bases at J, with 18 bases between. The CDR3 consists of 14 residues. Here the CDR3 DNA reads TGTGCCAGCAGCTCCGAGGGATGGTCAGGTGGCTACACCTTC. It specifies CASSSEGWSGGYTF.

The rearrangement uses TRBV4-1 and TRBJ1-2; 9 bases agree with TRBD1. Germline CDR1 and CDR2: MGHRA and YSYEKL. V lost 4 bases, J lost 3 bases, and 6 bases stayed unmatched. This CDR3 has 15 residues. The CDR3 DNA sequence: TGCGCCAGCAGCCCGGGACAGGGACTCTACTATGGCTACACCTTC. Protein: CASSPGQGLYYGYTF.

This chain links TRBV5-1 with TRBJ2-3, with 7 bases fitting TRBD1. The CDR3 is made up of 15 amino acids. J was trimmed by 4 bases and V by 4 bases; bases with no gene match: 9. Germline loops: CDR1 SGHRS, CDR2 YFSETQ. The CDR3 DNA reads as TGCGCCAGCAGCCCCCATGGGCAGGGGGCAGATACGCAGTATTTT. Encoded protein: CASSPHGQGADTQYF. Together with reference TRBV5-1 and TRBJ2-3, the CDR3 gives the full variable domain: KAGVTQTPRYLIKTRGQQVTLSCSPISGHRSVSWYQQTPGQGLQFLFEYFSETQRNKGNFPGRFSGRQFSNSRSEMNVSTLELGDSALYLCASSPHGQGADTQYFGPGTRLTVL.

V usage is TRBV2 and J usage is TRBJ2-1; TRBD1 matches at 8 bases. Germline CDR1 reads SNHLY; CDR2 reads FYNNEI. This CDR3 has 15 residues. After removal of 6 bases from V and 4 bases from J, the junction contained 8 bases not matched to a gene. CDR3 coding DNA: TGTGCCAGCAGGCCCGGACAGGGCCGATACAATGAGCAGTTCTTC. Protein: CASRPGQGRYNEQFF.

The chain recombines TRBV30 with TRBJ1-1; no definite D call. Trimming pared 0 bases from V and 1 base from J, leaving 12 bases between. This CDR3 is built from 15 residues. Germline-derived CDR1 and CDR2 are GTSNPN and SVGIG (reference sequence). CDR3 nucleotide sequence: TGTGCCTGGAGTGTACCGAGGGCAGGGAACACTGAAGCTTTCTTT. Its translation: CAWSVPRAGNTEAFF. Full variable domain (missing parts from reference TRBV30 and TRBJ1-1): SQTIHQWPATLVQPVGSPLSLECTVEGTSNPNLYWYRQAAGRGLQLLFYSVGIGQISSEVPQNLSASRPQDRQFILSSKKLLLSDSGFYLCAWSVPRAGNTEAFFGQGTRLTVV.

The CDR3 here is CASSFGSSKNIQYF. The DNA for the CDR3 is TGTGCCAGCAGCTTTGGTAGCTCCAAAAACATTCAGTACTTC. V is TRBV11-2 and J is TRBJ2-4; D gene unclear. The CDR3 runs to 14 residues. Germline loops: CDR1 SGHAT, CDR2 FQNNGV. V gave up 3 bases and J gave up 2 bases, with 8 bases separating them.

The V and J genes are TRBV5-1 and TRBJ2-7; 8 positions agree with TRBD1. The CDR3 covers 15 residues. Losses at the gene ends were 2 bases for V and 2 bases for J; bases not matched to a gene: 6. Germline CDR1 reads SGHRS; CDR2 reads YFSETQ. The CDR3 here is CASSFSDRDPYEQYF. The CDR3 DNA is TGCGCCAGCAGCTTCTCGGACAGGGACCCCTACGAGCAGTACTTC.

The CDR3 is CASSPGLRKALTETQYF. The CDR3, as DNA: TGTGCCAGCAGTCCAGGACTTCGAAAGGCGTTGACGGAGACCCAGTACTTC. The gene calls are TRBV7-8 and TRBJ2-5, with D tentatively TRBD2 (5 bases). The CDR3 is made up of 17 amino acids. Germline assignment: CDR1 SGHVS and CDR2 FQNEAQ. The V gene lost 6 bases and the J gene lost 5 bases, with 25 bases spanning the gap.

This rearrangement joins TRBV3-1 (or the pseudogene TRBV3-2) to TRBJ2-5; 9 positions agree with TRBD2. Trimming took 1 base from V and 0 from J; bases not matched to a gene: 18. Germline CDR1 is LGHDT and CDR2 is YNNKEL (reference sequence). The CDR3 is 21 amino acids. In DNA, the CDR3 is TGTGCCAGCAGCCAAGGCCTCAGAGGAGGACTAGCGAGGACCTACCAAGAGACCCAGTACTTC. Residues: CASSQGLRGGLARTYQETQYF.

This sequence joins TRBV6-5 and TRBJ1-1, with TRBD1 matching over 8 bases. Unmatched junction bases numbered 11, after V lost 7 bases and J lost 7 bases. CDR3 size: 14 residues. In germline, CDR1 is MNHEY, CDR2 SVGAGI. The CDR3 DNA is TGTGCCAGCACCGTCGGACAGGGATGGGATGAAGCTTTCTTT. This sequence encodes CASTVGQGWDEAFF.

This clone was recorded a few times. The chain employs TRBV5-4 and TRBJ2-5, with 11 bases matching TRBD2. The CDR3 length is 16 residues. The J segment lost 0 bases and the V segment lost 2 bases, leaving 3 bases of the junction unmatched. Germline CDR1 and CDR2: SGHNT and YYREEE (reference sequence). This CDR3 reads CASSLIAGGDQETQYF. The CDR3 DNA sequence: TGTGCCAGCAGCTTAATAGCGGGGGGGGACCAAGAGACCCAGTACTTC. Variable domain in full (rest from reference TRBV5-4 and TRBJ2-5): ETGVTQSPTHLIKTRGQQVTLRCSSQSGHNTVSWYQQALGQGPQFIFQYYREEENGRGNFPPRFSGLQFPNYSSELNVNALELDDSALYLCASSLIAGGDQETQYFGPGTRLLVL.

The CDR3 coding sequence is TGCGCCAGCAGCTCTGGACGGGCTAGCGGCACAGATACGCAGTATTTT. It codes for CASSSGRASGTDTQYF. The chain links TRBV5-1 to TRBJ2-3, with D perhaps matching TRBD2 (6 bases). Germline V gene sequence: CDR1 SGHRS, CDR2 YFSETQ. The CDR3 extends over 16 amino acids. Trimming left V 3 bases short and J 1 base short, with 15 bases between.